The clone carrying this TCR beta chain has at least ten counts. The data derive from a study of T cells in Graves' hyperthyroidism and ophthalmopathy. Study at large: At initial diagnosis, before any treatment had begun, peripheral blood was obtained.

This CDR3 region has 14 residues. Between the trimmed V and J ends, which lost 3 bases and 4 bases, there was a span of 12 bases. Germline loops: CDR1 PRHDT, CDR2 FYEKMQ (reference sequence). Amplified TCR beta CDR3 regions came from RNA transcripts. The HTBI primer set served for first-round RT-PCR of the TCR CDR3. TCRdb called the multiplex PCR reads again in MiXCR, with one record for every CDR3 protein. The sample lists 250,000 to 400,000 distinct CDR3 sequences, roughly an eighth seen once, with 30% to 40% in the top ten. Disease lasting under 3 months, a NOSPECS grade of at least 4, and a Clinical Activity Score of at least 3 were features of the ophthalmopathy patients. Diagnosis relied on clinical symptoms, serum thyroxine and TRAb, thyroid ultrasound and orbital computed tomography. This sample holds PBMCs from 10 ml fresh peripheral blood.

The receptor was isolated from a woman aged 40 to 50 with Graves' ophthalmopathy. The sequencing sample was made of blood. The J gene is TRBJ1-1, the V gene TRBV13; D gene ambiguous. The CDR3 loop is CASSLGRPGTEAFF. For the CDR3, the DNA is TGTGCCAGCAGCTTGGGGAGACCGGGCACTGAAGCTTTCTTT.